The clone carrying this T cell receptor (beta chain) was seen a handful of times. Its antigen remains unidentified. TCRB transcripts that were expressed got sequenced, as all of the isolated RNA had been reverse transcribed. The repertoire was sequenced with immunoSEQ multiplex PCR; TCRdb's copy has only in-frame clones and lacks some. The sample records some 290,000 clones, about 24% being singletons. Germline V gene data show CDR1 as MDHEN and CDR2 as SYDVKM. The CDR3 spans 11 residues. With 7 bases removed from V and 7 bases from J, the gap between germline ends came to 10 bases. The data belong to a study of beta chain features in type 1 diabetes. General study findings and limits: Moderate but significant shortening of TCRB CDR3s was recorded in all four CD4+ subsets from Type 1 diabetes patients.

The chain is built from TRBV28 and TRBJ1-2; no clear D gene. The specimen was naive CD4+ T cells from blood. The sequence was collected from a woman aged 25 to 39 with type 1 diabetes. DNA for the CDR3: TGTGCCAGCACCTTTCGGGGTGGCTACACCTTC. Protein: CASTFRGGYTF.